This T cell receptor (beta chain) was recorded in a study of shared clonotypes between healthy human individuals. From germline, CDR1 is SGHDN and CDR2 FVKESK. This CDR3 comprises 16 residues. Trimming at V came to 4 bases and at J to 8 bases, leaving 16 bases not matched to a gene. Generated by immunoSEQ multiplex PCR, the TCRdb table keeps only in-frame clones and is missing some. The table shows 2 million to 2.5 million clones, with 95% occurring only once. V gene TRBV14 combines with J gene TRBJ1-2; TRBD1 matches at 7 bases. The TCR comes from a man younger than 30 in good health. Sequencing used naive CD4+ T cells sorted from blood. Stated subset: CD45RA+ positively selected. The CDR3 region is CASSPPGKTGRIGYTF. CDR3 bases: TGTGCCAGCAGCCCCCCCGGGAAGACAGGGAGGATCGGCTACACCTTC.